Presented here are 10 T cell receptor beta chains from one specimen sequenced in a study of post-analysis software for immune sequencing data. The library was made from cDNA and included unique molecular identifiers. TCRdb re-called the PCR reads with MiXCR, one entry per CDR3 protein. The data show hundreds of thousands of distinct CDR3 sequences, 55% to 70% seen once. Their antigens remain unidentified. Study outcomes and limitations: Compared with controls, patients had more of five or six TRBV segments, including TRBV5-6, TRBV5-1 and TRBV20-1.

Material: blood. These receptors all stem from a girl aged 2 to 9 with multiple sclerosis.

This clonotype was detected a few times. The J gene is TRBJ1-5, the V gene TRBV20-1; 9 positions match TRBD1. Germline V CDR1 and CDR2: DFQATT, SNEGSKA (reference sequence). The length of the CDR3 is 17 residues. Trimming cost V 3 bases and J 6 bases; bases outside gene matches: 15. The CDR3 DNA is TGCAGTGCTAGTATGGGACAGGGTACTCCGGGCGGTCAGCCCCAGCATTTT. Translation gives CSASMGQGTPGGQPQHF.

This clonotype was seen more than once but under ten times. V is TRBV11-2 and J is TRBJ2-7; TRBD1 matches 8 bases. CDR3 length: 14 residues. The junction had 8 bases not matched to a gene; V was cut back by 5 bases and J by 5 bases. Germline-derived CDR1 and CDR2 are SGHAT and FQNNGV. This CDR3 reads CASSRGGQGHEQYF. The CDR3 region has the DNA TGTGCCAGCAGCCGAGGAGGACAGGGCCACGAGCAGTACTTC.

This chain connects TRBV12-3 or TRBV12-4 to TRBJ2-7; tentatively, D is TRBD2 (5 bases). The J call could be wrong; TRBJ2-5 is a better fit for the DNA end. The CDR3 runs 12 residues. CDR3 protein: CASGPREKTQYF. The DNA of the CDR3 is TGTGCCAGCGGTCCGAGGGAAAAGACCCAGTACTTC.

The genes are TRBV4-1 and TRBJ2-3, with 9 bases fitting TRBD1. This CDR3 contains 17 residues. CDR1 and CDR2 (germline): MGHRA, YSYEKL. V gave up 3 bases and J gave up 6 bases; unmatched junction bases: 13. As DNA, the CDR3 is TGCGCCAGCAGCCAGACTGTCGGGGACAGGGCATCCGATACGCAGTATTTT. It encodes CASSQTVGDRASDTQYF.

The chain employs TRBV12-3 or TRBV12-4 and TRBJ1-1; no firm D call. Trimming took off 3 bases at V and 0 bases at J, with 2 bases between the two ends. The CDR3 totals 12 residues. CDR3 nucleotide sequence: TGTGCCAGCAGTTTCGTGAACACTGAAGCTTTCTTT. Its translation is CASSFVNTEAFF.

This CDR3 reads CSARQAAGSNQPQHF. The CDR3 DNA reads as TGCAGTGCTCGCCAGGCGGCAGGTAGCAATCAGCCCCAGCATTTT. J is TRBJ1-5 and V is TRBV20-1, with D unclear. CDR3 length: 15 amino acids. Trimming removed 5 bases at V and 0 bases at J, with 14 bases between. Germline V gene sequence: CDR1 DFQATT, CDR2 SNEGSKA (reference sequence).

The chain couples TRBV20-1 to TRBJ2-5, with 10 bases matching TRBD2. This CDR3 has 15 residues. The J segment lost 0 bases and the V segment lost 6 bases, leaving 7 bases of the junction unmatched. Germline V lookup: CDR1 DFQATT, CDR2 SNEGSKA (reference sequence). The chain's CDR3 is CSANGLAENQETQYF. The CDR3 region has the DNA TGCAGTGCGAACGGACTAGCGGAAAACCAAGAGACCCAGTACTTC.

This clonotype occurred a few times. The V gene is TRBV25-1, the J gene TRBJ2-3; weak D call: TRBD1 (6 bases). The V end lost 3 bases, the J end lost 3 bases, and 13 bases lay between the germline ends. The CDR3 loop spans 15 amino acids. Germline V lookup: CDR1 MGHDK, CDR2 SYGVNS. The CDR3 DNA sequence: TGTGCCAGCAGTGAGGGCAGGGGTTCGACAGATACGCAGTATTTT. It yields the protein CASSEGRGSTDTQYF. Looking up the rest from reference TRBV25-1 and TRBJ2-3 gives the full variable domain: EADIYQTPRYLVIGTGKKITLECSQTMGHDKMYWYQQDPGMELHLIHYSYGVNSTEKGDLSSESTVSRIRTEHFPLTLESARPSHTSQYLCASSEGRGSTDTQYFGPGTRLTVL.

This clonotype was detected once. V gene TRBV6-1 combines with J gene TRBJ2-3; weak D call: TRBD1 (5 bases). This CDR3 has 15 amino acids. V gave up 6 bases and J gave up 1 base, with 14 bases separating them. The germline gives CDR1 MNHNS, CDR2 SASEGT. CDR3 region: CASRGWGARTDTQYF. In nucleotides, the CDR3 is TGTGCCAGCAGAGGTTGGGGCGCGCGCACAGATACGCAGTATTTT.

Comments on this clonotype: Relative to the germline gene, one junction end is altered; a read error may explain this. The V call is TRBV12-3 or TRBV12-4, the J call TRBJ1-2, with D possibly matching TRBD1 (5 bases). This CDR3 has 15 residues. The CDR3 DNA sequence: TGTGCCAGCAGCCGGTCCGGACAAGCTACCTATGGCCACACCTTC. Translating gives CASSRSGQATYGHTF.